Listed below are T cell receptor beta chains from one sample, sequenced in a study of cytomegalovirus exposure and HLA in healthy donors. Here immunoSEQ multiplex PCR was the method, and the copy in TCRdb shows in-frame clones only, minus some. The table lists 130,000 to 150,000 clones, roughly three quarters of them singletons. The sequenced material came from PBMCs. The source of these receptors is a woman between 40 and 50 years old in good health and CMV-seropositive. Each CDR3 is given with its conserved first and last residue. D genes are given only for firm matches. Clone sizes are given selectively: once, few, many, or a class where the clone is expanded.

TRBV18	TRBJ2-7	TRBD1	NA	TGTGCCAGCTCACCGAGGGGGCATGAGCAGTACTTC	CASSPRGHEQYF
TRBV6-1	TRBJ2-7	TRBD1	NA	TGTGCCAGCAGTGAAGCGGGCAGGGGGTTGTACGAGCAGTACTTC	CASSEAGRGLYEQYF
TRBV4-1	TRBJ2-5	TRBD2	NA	TGCGCCAGCAGCCAAGTGGGACTAGCGGGGGTAGAGACCCAGTACTTC	CASSQVGLAGVETQYF
TRBV25-1	TRBJ2-7	TRBD2	NA	TGTGCCAGCAGCCCACCGGGACTAGCGGGGGACTACGAGCAGTACTTC	CASSPPGLAGDYEQYF
TRBV4-1	TRBJ2-7	NA	NA	TGCGCCAGCAGCCAAACGCCGGGACATGTCTCCGAGCAGTACTTC	CASSQTPGHVSEQYF
TRBV5-6	TRBJ1-6	NA	NA	TGTGCCAGCAGCTTGATTGATTTAGGGGACTATAATTCACCCCTCCACTTT	CASSLIDLGDYNSPLHF
TRBV5-4	TRBJ2-7	TRBD1	NA	TGTGCCAGCAGCCTAGGGACAGTTGCCTACGAGCAGTACTTC	CASSLGTVAYEQYF
TRBV5-1	TRBJ1-4	NA	NA	TGCGCCAGCAACCGGGGGGACACTAATGAAAAACTGTTTTTT	CASNRGDTNEKLFF
TRBV7-2	TRBJ2-5	NA	NA	TGTGCCAGCAGGGGGGGTCGGGGGGCATGGGAGACCCAGTACTTC	CASRGGRGAWETQYF
TRBV2	TRBJ1-2	TRBD1	NA	TGTGCCAGCAGTAAAAACAGGGGTGGCTACACCTTC	CASSKNRGGYTF
TRBV5-1	TRBJ1-1	NA	NA	TGCGCCAGCAGCTTCGACACCTTATCTAACACTGAAGCTTTCTTT	CASSFDTLSNTEAFF
TRBV5-1	TRBJ1-2	TRBD1	few	TGCGCCAGCAGCTGGGGACAGGGAGGTTCTGATGGCTACACCTTC	CASSWGQGGSDGYTF
TRBV4-1	TRBJ2-2	TRBD1	NA	TGCGCCAGCAGCCAAGATCGGACAGGGCCCGGGGAGCTGTTTTTT	CASSQDRTGPGELFF
TRBV20-1	TRBJ2-1	NA	NA	TGCAGTGCTGGACTGTACAATGAGCAGTTCTTC	CSAGLYNEQFF
TRBV6-1	TRBJ2-3	TRBD1	NA	TGTGCCAGCAGTGAAAAGCGCGGGACAGGGGCTGGGGGCAACACAGATACGCAGTATTTT	CASSEKRGTGAGGNTDTQYF
TRBV10-2	TRBJ2-5	NA	NA	TGCGCCAGCAGCGGAGGGGCAGAGACCCAGTACTTC	CASSGGAETQYF
TRBV6-1	TRBJ1-1	NA	NA	TGTGCCAGCACCAGACTATTACAGGGGAACACTGAAGCTTTCTTT	CASTRLLQGNTEAFF
TRBV2	TRBJ2-7	TRBD1	NA	TGTGCCAGCAGGACGACAGGGTCGGGCAACGAGCAGTACTTC	CASRTTGSGNEQYF
TRBV2	TRBJ1-1	NA	few	TGTGCCAGCAGTCGGCAGGGTGATGGGACTGAAGCTTTCTTT	CASSRQGDGTEAFF
TRBV29-1	TRBJ2-7	NA	NA	TGCAGCGTTGAATTGGTCAGGGGGACTAGGTACTTC	CSVELVRGTRYF
TRBV5-6	TRBJ1-2	NA	NA	TGTGCCAGCAGCTTGGCAGAGGGCTATGGCTACACCTTC	CASSLAEGYGYTF
TRBV2	TRBJ2-7	NA	NA	TGTGCCAGCAGTGATCTTCAACCCGAGCAGTACTTC	CASSDLQPEQYF
TRBV5-6	TRBJ1-2	NA	NA	TGTGCCAGCAGTCCAGTCACAGGTTACTATGGCTACACCTTC	CASSPVTGYYGYTF
TRBV21-1	TRBJ2-7	NA	NA	TGTGCCAGCAGCAAATGGCGGGACAGGGGAATGTGGGAGCAGTACTTC	CASSKWRDRGMWEQYF
TRBV2	TRBJ2-5	NA	few	TGTGCCAGCAGTGAGAAGTCGTTACTAGCAGAGACCCAGTACTTC	CASSEKSLLAETQYF
TRBV5-6	TRBJ2-7	TRBD1	NA	TGTGCCAGCAGCTGGGGACAGGGGGCCTACGAGCAGTACTTC	CASSWGQGAYEQYF
TRBV6-1	TRBJ1-4	NA	NA	TGTGCCAGCAGTCGGCTAGGAGACAATGAAAAACTGTTTTTT	CASSRLGDNEKLFF
TRBV19	TRBJ2-3	TRBD2	NA	TGTGCCAGTAGTAAGTCTAGCGGGGGGGCGATATATGATACGCAGTATTTT	CASSKSSGGAIYDTQYF
TRBV6-5	TRBJ2-4	TRBD1	few	TGTGCCAGCAGTTACTCCGGACAGGGGGGAAACATTCAGTACTTC	CASSYSGQGGNIQYF
TRBV28	TRBJ1-6	NA	NA	TGTGCCAGCAGTTTCCCCGCGGGAGGGGGGAATTCACCCCTCCACTTT	CASSFPAGGGNSPLHF
TRBV18	TRBJ1-6	NA	NA	TGTGCCAGCCCACACGACCTCGGGGAAATCTCCTATAATTCACCCCTCCACTTT	CASPHDLGEISYNSPLHF
TRBV5-1	TRBJ2-3	TRBD2	NA	TGCGCCAGCAGCTTCGGCACTAGCGGGGGGCGCACAGATACGCAGTATTTT	CASSFGTSGGRTDTQYF
TRBV7-9	TRBJ2-3	NA	NA	TGTGCCAGCAGCCGGACAGCAGGCACAGATACGCAGTATTTT	CASSRTAGTDTQYF
TRBV7-9	TRBJ1-1	NA	few	TGTGCCAGCAGCGGGCATCTGGGTACTGAAGCTTTCTTT	CASSGHLGTEAFF
TRBV5-6	TRBJ2-6	NA	NA	TGTGCCAGCAGCCAGGGGCTTGGTGGGGCCAACGTCCTGACTTTC	CASSQGLGGANVLTF
TRBV30	TRBJ1-1	NA	NA	TGTGCCTGGAGTAGACAGCCCCAAGCTTTCTTT	CAWSRQPQAFF
TRBV5-1	TRBJ2-3	TRBD1	NA	TGCGCCAGCAGCAAGTCCGGGACAGGGAGCACAGATACGCAGTATTTT	CASSKSGTGSTDTQYF
TRBV6-1	TRBJ1-5	TRBD1	few	TGTGCCAGCAGGGGGAGGACAGGGGAGAATCAGCCCCAGCATTTT	CASRGRTGENQPQHF
TRBV25-1	TRBJ2-2	NA	NA	TGTGCCAGCAGTGATTCGGGACAGCCGAACACCGGGGGGCTGTTTTTT	CASSDSGQPNTGGLFF
TRBV6-6	TRBJ2-7	TRBD1	NA	TGTGCCAGCAGGAAACCGGGACAGGACTCCTACGAGCAGTACTTC	CASRKPGQDSYEQYF
TRBV6-6	TRBJ1-3	TRBD1	NA	TGTGCCAGCAGTGTCGACAGGGGTGGAAACACCATATATTTT	CASSVDRGGNTIYF
TRBV6-1	TRBJ1-2	NA	NA	TGTGCCAGCGGGGGAGGGACGGTCTATGGCTACACCTTC	CASGGGTVYGYTF
TRBV4-1	TRBJ2-1	TRBD2	NA	TGCGCCAGCAGCCGGATAGCGGGGGAGAACTACAATGAGCAGTTCTTC	CASSRIAGENYNEQFF
TRBV5-1	TRBJ1-1	NA	NA	TGCGCCAGCAGTAATCCGACAGGAGGTTACGGTGAAGCTTTCTTT	CASSNPTGGYGEAFF
TRBV27	TRBJ1-2	TRBD1	NA	TGTGCCAGCAGTTTAGCAGGGGGCAACTATGGCTACACCTTC	CASSLAGGNYGYTF
TRBV5-4	TRBJ2-2	TRBD2	NA	TGTGCCAGCAGCCGCTCCTCTAGCGGGGTGAACACCGGGGAGCTGTTTTTT	CASSRSSSGVNTGELFF
TRBV27	TRBJ1-6	TRBD1	NA	TGTGCCAGCAGTCAGCGGACAGGGGGGAATTCACCCCTCCACTTT	CASSQRTGGNSPLHF
TRBV6-6	TRBJ1-5	NA	few	TGTGCCAGCAGTTATACAGACAATCAGCCCCAGCATTTT	CASSYTDNQPQHF
TRBV4-1	TRBJ1-4	NA	few	TGCGCCAGCAGCCAAGCGGGAGAGATTAATGAAAAACTGTTTTTT	CASSQAGEINEKLFF
TRBV7-9	TRBJ2-1	TRBD2	NA	TGTGCCAGCAGCGGGAGCGGGGAGGGTTTCAATGAGCAGTTCTTC	CASSGSGEGFNEQFF
TRBV25-1	TRBJ1-1	NA	NA	TGTGCCAGCAGTGAATTGCGACAGGACACTGAAGCTTTCTTT	CASSELRQDTEAFF